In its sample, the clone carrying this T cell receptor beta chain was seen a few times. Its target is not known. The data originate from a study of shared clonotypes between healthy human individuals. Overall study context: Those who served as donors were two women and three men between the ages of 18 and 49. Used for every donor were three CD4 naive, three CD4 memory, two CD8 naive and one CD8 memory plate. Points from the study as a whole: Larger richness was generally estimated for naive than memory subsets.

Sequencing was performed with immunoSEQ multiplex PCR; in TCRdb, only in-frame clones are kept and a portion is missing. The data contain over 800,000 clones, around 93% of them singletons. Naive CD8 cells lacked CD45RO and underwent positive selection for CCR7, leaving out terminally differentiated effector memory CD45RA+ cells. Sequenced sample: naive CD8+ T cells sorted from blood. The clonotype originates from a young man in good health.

CDR3 amino acids: CAWSDEYSGNTIYF. Written as DNA, the CDR3 is TGTGCCTGGAGTGATGAGTACTCTGGAAACACCATATATTTT. The J gene is TRBJ1-3, the V gene TRBV30; D is ambiguous. The CDR3 sequence is 14 residues long. Trimming removed 1 base at V and 0 bases at J, with 7 bases between. CDR1 GTSNPN and CDR2 SVGIG come from the germline V gene (reference sequence).